A single sample gave rise to the 20 T cell receptor beta chains below, sequenced in a study of CD8+ T cells in alopecia areata. The sequencing template was cDNA reverse transcribed from extracted RNA. TCRdb's copy holds only in-frame clones and misses some; the assay was immunoSEQ multiplex PCR. The repertoire includes around 200,000 clones, about 60% of them detected once, and roughly an eighth sits in the top ten. The treatment: oral pan-JAK inhibitor, 5-10 mg twice daily. The sample in question was CD8+ T cells sorted from blood, obtained at week 24, from a patient treated with tofacitinib. These receptors all come from a human donor with alopecia areata.

V usage is TRBV13 and J usage is TRBJ2-7; TRBD2 aligns across 7 bases. V was clipped by 5 bases and J by 2 bases; unmatched bases: 6. CDR3 length equals 14 residues. Germline V gives CDR1 PRHDT, CDR2 FYEKMQ (reference sequence). Here the CDR3 reads CASSVGTIAYEQYF. The DNA of the CDR3 is TGTGCCAGCAGCGTCGGGACTATAGCCTACGAGCAGTACTTC.

The J gene is TRBJ2-7, the V gene TRBV7-9; TRBD1 agrees at 10 bases. The CDR3 length is 15 residues. The germline V gene encodes CDR1 SEHNR and CDR2 FQNEAQ (reference sequence). Trimming removed 5 bases from V and 2 bases from J; junction bases left unmatched: 6. CDR3 DNA sequence: TGTGCCAGCAGCCCAGGGACAGGGGACACCTACGAGCAGTACTTC. This codes for CASSPGTGDTYEQYF.

The chain carries TRBV5-6 and TRBJ2-4; 9 bases are shared with TRBD1. V lost 4 bases to trimming and J lost 7 bases; unmatched junction nucleotides: 3. Germline-derived CDR1 and CDR2 are SGHDT and YYEEEE. The CDR3 extends over 13 amino acids. This CDR3 reads CASSTGQGNIQYF. The CDR3 DNA sequence: TGTGCCAGCAGCACCGGACAGGGGAACATTCAGTACTTC. Complete variable domain (other parts from reference TRBV5-6 and TRBJ2-4): DAGVTQSPTHLIKTRGQQVTLRCSPKSGHDTVSWYQQALGQGPQFIFQYYEEEERQRGNFPDRFSGHQFPNYSSELNVNALLLGDSALYLCASSTGQGNIQYFGAGTRLSVL.

This clone has a handful of counts. The chain has TRBV30 and TRBJ2-3, with TRBD2 identical over 10 bases. The CDR3 runs to 15 residues. CDR1 is GTSNPN and CDR2 is SVGIG in the germline V gene (reference sequence). The V and J ends lost 0 bases and 2 bases, in that order; junction bases with no gene match: 2. CDR3 DNA: TGTGCCTGGAGTGTACTAGCGGGGTCCACAGATACGCAGTATTTT. As protein: CAWSVLAGSTDTQYF.

The chain has TRBV15 and TRBJ2-1; D possibly uses TRBD1 or TRBD2 (6 bases each). Germline CDR1 LNHNV, CDR2 YYDKDF (reference sequence). V lost 7 bases to trimming and J lost 8 bases, with 9 bases between them. This CDR3 comprises 11 residues. The CDR3 sequence is CATKGGYEQFF. In DNA, the CDR3 is TGTGCCACCAAGGGGGGATATGAGCAGTTCTTC.

This clone has just one count. J is TRBJ2-1 and V is TRBV29-1; D gene uncertain. V was cut by 0 bases and J by 0 bases, with 15 bases left in between. Germline V gene sequence: CDR1 SQVTM, CDR2 ANQGSEA. The CDR3 runs to 17 residues. The CDR3 reads CSVEDPNARSSYNEQFF. CDR3 DNA: TGCAGCGTTGAAGATCCTAATGCGAGGAGCTCCTACAATGAGCAGTTCTTC.

This CDR3 reads CASIAPSANTGELFF. CDR3 sequence (DNA): TGTGCCAGCATTGCACCATCCGCGAACACCGGGGAGCTGTTTTTT. This rearrangement joins TRBV28 to TRBJ2-2; D is undetermined. The germline CDR1 and CDR2 sequences are MDHEN and SYDVKM. The V end lost 7 bases, the J end lost 0 bases, and 12 bases lay between the germline ends. This CDR3 region has 15 residues. Full variable domain (rest looked up from reference TRBV28 and TRBJ2-2): DVKVTQSSRYLVKRTGEKVFLECVQDMDHENMFWYRQDPGLGLRLIYFSYDVKMKEKGDIPEGYSVSREKKERFSLILESASTNQTSMYLCASIAPSANTGELFFGEGSRLTVL.

The chain couples TRBV30 to TRBJ2-5; D is uncertain. Germline V gene sequence: CDR1 GTSNPN, CDR2 SVGIG (reference sequence). With 0 bases removed from V and 5 bases from J, the gap between germline ends came to 10 bases. This CDR3 spans 13 amino acids. This CDR3 reads CAWSVWSSETQYF. The CDR3 DNA sequence: TGTGCCTGGAGTGTGTGGAGTTCGGAGACCCAGTACTTC.

V usage is TRBV6-1 and J usage is TRBJ2-7; 7 nucleotides match TRBD1. The CDR3 spans 13 residues. Germline V gene sequence: CDR1 MNHNS, CDR2 SASEGT. With V trimmed by 8 bases and J by 7 bases, 11 bases remained unmatched. The CDR3 region is CASRRDSLGEQYF. In DNA form, the CDR3 reads TGTGCCAGCCGCCGGGACAGCCTGGGGGAGCAGTACTTC.

The chain is built from TRBV11-3 and TRBJ2-2; D ambiguous. The CDR3 contains 12 residues. The germline gives CDR1 SGHNT, CDR2 YENEEA. Trimming shortened V by 7 bases and J by 1 base, and 4 bases separated the two germline ends. The CDR3 is CASTENTGELFF. In DNA form, the CDR3 reads TGTGCCAGCACCGAGAACACCGGGGAGCTGTTTTTT.

In this sample, this clone turned up a few times. The chain uses TRBV12-5 and TRBJ2-1; D is ambiguous. The CDR3 has 12 amino acids. In germline, CDR1 is LGHNT, CDR2 FRNRAP. V dropped 4 bases and J dropped 9 bases, with 10 bases sitting between them. CDR3 sequence: CASGSSISEQFF. In DNA form, the CDR3 reads TGTGCTAGTGGTTCGTCCATTAGTGAGCAGTTCTTC.

This clone came up once. The chain uses TRBV29-1 and TRBJ2-5; 8 nucleotides match TRBD2. Germline CDR1 SQVTM, CDR2 ANQGSEA. Trimming took 3 bases from V and 2 from J; bases not matched to a gene: 8. The length of the CDR3 is 15 residues. The CDR3 protein is CSVEGGRGGQETQYF. The DNA for the CDR3 is TGCAGCGTTGAGGGTGGCCGGGGGGGGCAAGAGACCCAGTACTTC.

The rearrangement uses TRBV6-5 and TRBJ1-5; no clear D gene. CDR3 length: 14 residues. From germline, CDR1 is MNHEY and CDR2 SVGAGI. V was trimmed by 0 bases and J by 5 bases, leaving 8 bases between them. The CDR3 region is CASSYSSEDQPQHF. The CDR3 nucleotides are TGTGCCAGCAGTTACTCGTCAGAGGATCAGCCCCAGCATTTT.

This clone was counted a few times. This sequence joins TRBV4-1 and TRBJ2-1, with TRBD2 matching 9 bases. This CDR3 contains 16 residues. CDR1 and CDR2 (germline): MGHRA, YSYEKL. With V trimmed by 1 base and J by 6 bases, 7 bases remained unmatched. The CDR3 DNA sequence: TGCGCCAGCAGCCAAGTTGGTAGCGGGGGACTCAATGAGCAGTTCTTC. It is translated as CASSQVGSGGLNEQFF.

This clone was seen only a few times. The rearrangement joins TRBV20-1 to TRBJ1-2, with D unresolved. Germline loops: CDR1 DFQATT, CDR2 SNEGSKA (reference sequence). The CDR3 is 10 residues long. The V gene lost 4 bases and the J gene lost 3 bases, with 3 bases spanning the gap. This CDR3 is CSAIYYGYTF. The CDR3 nucleotides read TGCAGTGCTATCTACTATGGCTACACCTTC.

This clone was counted only a few times. The chain joins TRBV30 to TRBJ1-5; perhaps TRBD1 as D (6 bases). In germline, CDR1 is GTSNPN, CDR2 SVGIG (reference sequence). The CDR3 extends over 14 amino acids. Trimming removed 4 bases at V and 9 bases at J, with 19 bases between. The CDR3 DNA reads TGTGCCTGGACCCGGCAGGGGCCCCGGGGGCCCCAGCATTTT. This sequence encodes CAWTRQGPRGPQHF.

The chain has TRBV2 and TRBJ2-3, with unresolved D. The CDR3 has 10 residues. V was shortened by 4 bases and J by 10 bases, with 6 bases between the two germline ends. Per the germline V gene, CDR1 is SNHLY and CDR2 is FYNNEI. In nucleotides, the CDR3 is TGTGCCAGCAGTGGGACGGCGCAGTATTTT. Translation: CASSGTAQYF.

The V gene is TRBV4-1, the J gene TRBJ2-7, with D possibly matching TRBD1 (6 bases). The CDR3 length is 15 residues. The V and J ends lost 6 bases and 0 bases respectively, with 15 bases between them. Germline CDR1 reads MGHRA; CDR2 reads YSYEKL. The CDR3 sequence is CASRGSMTGSYEQYF. DNA of the CDR3: TGCGCCAGCAGAGGTTCGATGACAGGCTCCTACGAGCAGTACTTC.

The chain couples TRBV29-1 to TRBJ1-2, with D unresolved. This CDR3 region has 10 residues. The V end lost 5 bases, the J end lost 6 bases, and 7 bases lay between the germline ends. Germline CDR1 and CDR2: SQVTM and ANQGSEA. The CDR3 DNA reads TGCAGCGTTAACGGTGATGGCTACACCTTC. Its translation is CSVNGDGYTF.

This chain connects TRBV7-7 to TRBJ2-1; 7 positions match TRBD1. Germline-derived CDR1 and CDR2 are SSHAT and FNYEAQ (reference sequence). The CDR3 is 12 residues long. The chain's CDR3 is CAIQIQGNEQFF. DNA for the CDR3: TGTGCTATACAGATACAGGGGAATGAGCAGTTCTTC.